The 24 T cell receptor beta chains in this list originate from one sample, sequenced in a study of post-analysis software for immune sequencing data. Included in the TCR beta cDNA libraries were unique molecular identifiers. TCRdb itself ran the PCR reads through MiXCR, one entry per CDR3 protein. The repertoire holds about 400,000 distinct CDR3 sequences, with less than 35% as singletons. Their antigens are not known. Points from the study as a whole: A few TRBV segments (TRBV5-6, TRBV5-1 and TRBV20-1 among them) occurred more frequently in patients than in controls.

Sequenced material: blood. Receptor source: a girl between 10 and 17 years old with multiple sclerosis.

For the CDR3, the DNA is TGTGCCAGCAGTTATTTCGGCGGTCCTGAAGCTTTCTTT. The encoded protein is CASSYFGGPEAFF. The J gene is TRBJ1-1, the V gene TRBV27; no definite D call. This CDR3 has 13 residues. Germline loops: CDR1 MNHEY, CDR2 SMNVEV (reference sequence). Trimming removed 4 bases at V and 6 bases at J, with 12 bases between.

The DNA for the CDR3 is TGTGCCAGCAGCCAAAGGCGACAGGGGGGAACCTACGAGCAGTACTTC. As protein: CASSQRRQGGTYEQYF. V gene TRBV3-1 combines with J gene TRBJ2-7, with 9 bases identical to TRBD1. V lost 2 bases and J lost 2; bases outside the gene matches: 7. Germline assignment: CDR1 LGHDT and CDR2 YNNKEL (reference sequence). This CDR3 contains 16 residues.

In this sample, this clonotype turned up a few times. The chain is built from TRBV20-1 and TRBJ2-1; 8 nucleotides match TRBD2. The CDR3 is 13 residues long. Trimming at V came to 6 bases and at J to 8 bases, leaving 9 bases not matched to a gene. The germline gives CDR1 DFQATT, CDR2 SNEGSKA (reference sequence). This CDR3 is CSANSEAGDEQFF. The DNA for the CDR3 is TGCAGTGCCAATTCCGAAGCGGGGGATGAGCAGTTCTTC.

The gene calls are TRBV7-2 and TRBJ1-2, with 11 bases aligning to TRBD1. The CDR3 is 13 residues long. The germline V gene encodes CDR1 SGHTA and CDR2 FQGNSA. With V trimmed by 7 bases and J by 8 bases, 6 bases remained unmatched. The CDR3 here is CASTPDRGLGYTF. The DNA for the CDR3 is TGTGCCAGCACCCCGGACAGGGGGCTGGGCTACACCTTC.

This chain connects TRBV28 to TRBJ2-7, with 8 bases lining up with TRBD1. The CDR3 length is 13 residues. Unmatched junction bases numbered 4, after V lost 5 bases and J lost 4 bases. Germline V gene sequence: CDR1 MDHEN, CDR2 SYDVKM. In nucleotides, the CDR3 is TGTGCCAGCAGTGTCAACAGGGGGTACGAGCAGTACTTC. It encodes CASSVNRGYEQYF.

This clonotype has more than one count but fewer than ten. This rearrangement joins TRBV7-6 to TRBJ1-2, with no clear D. The CDR3 runs to 16 residues. Per the germline V gene, CDR1 is SGHVS and CDR2 is FNYEAQ. V shed 0 bases and J shed 4 bases, with 15 bases lying between them. For the CDR3, the DNA is TGTGCCAGCAGCTTAGCGCAAGGAGGGAACGGCTATGGCTACACCTTC. Translating it yields CASSLAQGGNGYGYTF.

The rearrangement uses TRBV18 and TRBJ1-2; the D gene is possibly TRBD1 (5 bases). The CDR3 spans 14 residues. Germline V gene sequence: CDR1 KGHSH, CDR2 LQKENI. With 3 bases removed from V and 4 bases from J, the gap between germline ends came to 12 bases. CDR3 protein: CASSPLPRAYGYTF. CDR3 DNA: TGTGCCAGCTCACCTCTCCCCAGGGCCTATGGCTACACCTTC.

The J gene is TRBJ2-7, the V gene TRBV3-1; TRBD2 might be the D (6 bases). CDR1 is LGHDT and CDR2 is YNNKEL in the germline V gene (reference sequence). This CDR3 has 14 amino acids. V was shortened by 4 bases and J by 6 bases, with 16 bases between the two germline ends. CDR3 DNA: TGTGCCAGCAGCCCGGCTGCGGGGCTGGGCGAGCAGTACTTC. It translates to CASSPAAGLGEQYF.

This clonotype was seen at least ten times. Compared with germline, one end of the junction differs, possibly owing to a read error. This chain links TRBV7-7 with TRBJ2-5, with unresolved D. CDR1 SSHAT and CDR2 FNYEAQ come from the germline V gene (reference sequence). The CDR3 length is 14 residues. The CDR3 here is CASSPLTVQETQYF. CDR3 nucleotides: TGTGCTAGCAGCCCGCTGACGGTCCAAGAGACCCAGTACTTC. Looking up the rest from reference TRBV7-7 and TRBJ2-5 gives the full variable domain: GAGVSQSPRYKVTKRGQDVTLRCDPISSHATLYWYQQALGQGPEFLTYFNYEAQPDKSGLPSDRFSAERPEGSISTLTIQRTEQRDSAMYRCASSPLTVQETQYFGPGTRLLVL.

This clonotype was detected a few times. The rearrangement joins TRBV27 to TRBJ2-5; D gene ambiguous. The CDR3 is made up of 14 amino acids. Germline assignment: CDR1 MNHEY and CDR2 SMNVEV (reference sequence). Between the trimmed V and J ends, which lost 7 bases and 2 bases, there was a span of 14 bases. CDR3 DNA sequence: TGTGCCAGCACCTCGTTAGGAAGACAAGAGACCCAGTACTTC. Protein sequence: CASTSLGRQETQYF.

The chain employs TRBV15 and TRBJ2-5; D unclear. The germline V gene encodes CDR1 LNHNV and CDR2 YYDKDF (reference sequence). V lost 0 bases and J 5 bases, leaving 13 bases between the germline ends. This CDR3 comprises 15 residues. In DNA, the CDR3 is TGTGCCACCAGCAGAGATAGCCCTGGGCGGGAGACCCAGTACTTC. This translates into CATSRDSPGRETQYF. The complete variable domain, with remaining parts taken from reference TRBV15 and TRBJ2-5, reads DAMVIQNPRYQVTQFGKPVTLSCSQTLNHNVMYWYQQKSSQAPKLLFHYYDKDFNNEADTPDNFQSRRPNTSFCFLDIRSPGLGDTAMYLCATSRDSPGRETQYFGPGTRLLVL.

This clonotype was detected only a few times. This chain connects TRBV7-9 to TRBJ1-1; unclear D gene. This CDR3 contains 14 residues. Trimming removed 7 bases from V and 8 bases from J, with 20 bases in between. Germline CDR1 is SEHNR and CDR2 is FQNEAQ (reference sequence). The CDR3 is CASTLAGPQAEAFF. For the CDR3, the DNA is TGTGCCAGCACCCTCGCCGGGCCCCAGGCGGAAGCTTTCTTT. The full variable domain, rest sourced from reference TRBV7-9 and TRBJ1-1, is DTGVSQNPRHKITKRGQNVTFRCDPISEHNRLYWYRQTLGQGPEFLTYFQNEAQLEKSRLLSDRFSAERPKGSFSTLEIQRTEQGDSAMYLCASTLAGPQAEAFFGQGTRLTVV.

This clonotype was detected a few times. This chain links TRBV6-2 or TRBV6-3 with TRBJ2-7, with a weak D call TRBD2 (5 bases). The CDR3 spans 15 residues. CDR1 and CDR2 (germline): MNHEY, SVGEGT. V lost 2 bases to trimming and J lost 5 bases, with 16 bases between them. The CDR3 sequence: CASSYLGRDGDEQYF. CDR3 DNA: TGTGCCAGCAGTTACCTCGGCCGGGATGGTGACGAGCAGTACTTC.

This clonotype was found a few times. A read error may produce the germline difference seen at one junction end. The V and J genes are TRBV29-1 and TRBJ2-7; D is perhaps TRBD2 (5 bases). CDR1 and CDR2 from the germline V gene are SQVTM and ANQGSEA. This CDR3 has 12 amino acids. DNA of the CDR3: TGCGGCGTTGTGGGAGAGGTCTACGAGCAGTACTTC. Its protein is CGVVGEVYEQYF.

This clonotype was observed a handful of times. The J gene is TRBJ1-2, the V gene TRBV3-1; D ambiguous. The CDR3 has 14 residues. Germline V gene lookup returns CDR1 LGHDT and CDR2 YNNKEL (reference sequence). Deletions cut 1 base from V and 2 bases from J, with 8 bases between. CDR3 in amino acids: CASSQGNRNYGYTF. CDR3 nucleotides: TGTGCCAGCAGCCAAGGAAACAGAAACTATGGCTACACCTTC.

In this sample, this clonotype turned up many times. The rearrangement uses TRBV6-2 or TRBV6-3 and TRBJ2-1; D call uncertain. The CDR3 covers 12 residues. The germline V and J ends were trimmed by 2 bases and 15 bases, with 14 bases remaining between them. The germline V gene has CDR1 MNHEY and CDR2 SVGEGT. CDR3 region: CASSYRASEWFF. CDR3 coding DNA: TGTGCCAGCAGTTACAGGGCCTCCGAGTGGTTCTTC.

As to this clonotype: This may be a read error, as it is one base from a much larger clone. The chain has TRBV29-1 and TRBJ2-4; TRBD1 or TRBD2 may be the D gene (5 bases each). This CDR3 has 14 residues. The germline V gene encodes CDR1 SQVTM and CDR2 ANQGSEA. V lost 5 bases and J 8 bases, leaving 19 bases between the germline ends. The CDR3 sequence: CSVRGAPVGDIQYF. CDR3 in DNA: TGCAGCGTTAGAGGGGCCCCGGTGGGGGACATTCAGTACTTC.

The genes are TRBV6-5 and TRBJ2-1; 8 bases match TRBD2. The germline V gene has CDR1 MNHEY and CDR2 SVGAGI. CDR3 length equals 16 residues. V was pared by 3 bases and J by 8 bases, with 12 bases of the junction left unmatched. CDR3 amino acids: CASSYSMASGSDEQFF. In DNA, the CDR3 is TGTGCCAGCAGTTATAGTATGGCTAGCGGGTCGGATGAGCAGTTCTTC.

In this sample, this clonotype turned up a few times. V is TRBV4-1 and J is TRBJ1-1; D is uncertain. V was clipped by 3 bases and J by 5 bases, with 10 bases between them. CDR3 length: 13 residues. Germline V gene lookup returns CDR1 MGHRA and CDR2 YSYEKL. CDR3 sequence reads: CASSQQQKTEAFF. The CDR3 coding sequence is TGCGCCAGCAGCCAGCAGCAGAAAACTGAAGCTTTCTTT.

V usage is TRBV18 and J usage is TRBJ1-1; TRBD1 matches 8 bases. There are 15 residues in the CDR3. Trimming cost V 3 bases and J 6 bases; bases outside gene matches: 9. Germline values: CDR1 KGHSH, CDR2 LQKENI. The CDR3 coding sequence is TGTGCCAGCTCACCTAGTACAGGGGGTTCGGCTGAAGCTTTCTTT. It translates to CASSPSTGGSAEAFF. Based on the CDR3 plus reference TRBV18 and TRBJ1-1, the full variable domain is NAGVMQNPRHLVRRRGQEARLRCSPMKGHSHVYWYRQLPEEGLKFMVYLQKENIIDESGMPKERFSAEFPKEGPSILRIQQVVRGDSAAYFCASSPSTGGSAEAFFGQGTRLTVV.

This clonotype appeared many times. V is TRBV5-1 and J is TRBJ1-5, with 11 nucleotides matching TRBD1. The CDR3 runs to 14 residues. The V gene's germline CDR1 is SGHRS and CDR2 YFSETQ. The ends lost 4 bases at V and 6 bases at J; junction bases unmatched: 3. The CDR3 nucleotides are TGCGCCAGCAGCACGGGACAGGGGGGTCAGCCCCAGCATTTT. This codes for CASSTGQGGQPQHF.

This clonotype occurred many times. J is TRBJ2-5 and V is TRBV6-6; 7 bases fit TRBD1. V was pared by 6 bases and J by 4 bases, with 2 bases of the junction left unmatched. CDR1 MNHNY and CDR2 SVGAGI come from the germline V gene (reference sequence). This CDR3 region has 12 residues. The CDR3 here is CASSNRGETQYF. The CDR3 bases are TGTGCCAGCAGCAACAGGGGAGAGACCCAGTACTTC.

This clonotype was seen ten or more times. DNA for the CDR3: TGTGCCAGCAGCCAAGATAACAGATTCGCAGATACGCAGTATTTT. This codes for CASSQDNRFADTQYF. The V gene is TRBV14, the J gene TRBJ2-3; D gene ambiguous. This CDR3 region has 15 residues. From germline, CDR1 is SGHDN and CDR2 FVKESK. V was clipped by 0 bases and J by 4 bases, with 11 bases between them.

This clonotype turned up a few times. V usage is TRBV11-1 and J usage is TRBJ2-5; D gene unclear. The CDR3 spans 12 residues. The V and J ends lost 2 bases and 5 bases respectively, with 6 bases between them. Germline V lookup: CDR1 SGHAT, CDR2 FQDESV (reference sequence). Here the CDR3 reads CASSLSFETQYF. DNA for the CDR3: TGTGCCAGCAGCTTAAGCTTTGAGACCCAGTACTTC. The variable domain in full, with the rest retrieved from reference TRBV11-1 and TRBJ2-5, is EAEVAQSPRYKITEKSQAVAFWCDPISGHATLYWYRQILGQGPELLVQFQDESVVDDSQLPKDRFSAERLKGVDSTLKIQPAELGDSAMYLCASSLSFETQYFGPGTRLLVL.